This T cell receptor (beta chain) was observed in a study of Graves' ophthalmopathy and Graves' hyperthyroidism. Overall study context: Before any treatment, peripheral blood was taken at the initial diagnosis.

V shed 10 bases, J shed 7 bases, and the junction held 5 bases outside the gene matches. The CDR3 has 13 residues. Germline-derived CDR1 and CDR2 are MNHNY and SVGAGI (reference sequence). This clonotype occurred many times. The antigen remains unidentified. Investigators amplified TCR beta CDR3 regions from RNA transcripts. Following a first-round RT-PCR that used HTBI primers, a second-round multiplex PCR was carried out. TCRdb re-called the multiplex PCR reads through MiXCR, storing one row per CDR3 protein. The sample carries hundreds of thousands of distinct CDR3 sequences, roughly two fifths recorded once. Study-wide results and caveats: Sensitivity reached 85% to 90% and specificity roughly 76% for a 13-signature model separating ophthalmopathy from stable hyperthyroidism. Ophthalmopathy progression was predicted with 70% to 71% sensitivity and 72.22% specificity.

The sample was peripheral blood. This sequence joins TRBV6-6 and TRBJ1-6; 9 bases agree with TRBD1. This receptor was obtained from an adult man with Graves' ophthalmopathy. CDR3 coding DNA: TGTGCCAACGGACAGGGGACAAATTCACCCCTCCACTTT. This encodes CANGQGTNSPLHF.